This TCR beta chain was identified in a study of a mutant IDH1 vaccine in newly diagnosed glioma. Study summary: Radiotherapy alone preceded vaccination by 4-6 weeks; alternatively, vaccination started with temozolomide cycles. V12 corresponded to week 35 and V13 to week 47. Findings and limits, study-wide: The vaccine induced immune responses, and these occurred in around 93% of patients.

Trimming shortened V by 8 bases and J by 2 bases, and 12 bases separated the two germline ends. This CDR3 region has 14 residues. Germline lookup yields CDR1 MNHEY and CDR2 SMNVEV (reference sequence). Time point indicated: week 35, safety follow-up. Vaccination comprised doses that each held 300 ug of mutant IDH1 20-mer peptide, plus topical imiquimod. In every donor, the tumor was a new WHO grade 3 or 4 IDH1-mutant, ATRX-lost astrocytoma. This clone was recorded a few times. The target antigen is unknown. The assay was immunoSEQ multiplex PCR, and TCRdb's table has in-frame clones only and misses some. The sample consists of about 48,000 clones, roughly three quarters of them appearing once.

The V call is TRBV27, the J call TRBJ2-2; D is undetermined. This clonotype was obtained from a man between 35 and 55 years old with glioma. Specimen: PBMCs, collected from a glioma patient whose treatment included an IDH1 peptide vaccine. In nucleotides, the CDR3 is TGTGCCAGCTCCTGGGCAGGTAACACCGGGGAGCTGTTTTTT. Protein sequence: CASSWAGNTGELFF.